This TCR beta chain was observed in a study of blood T cell repertoires in COVID-19. The overall study: Samples taken during acute and convalescent COVID-19 were collected in the United States, Italy and Spain.

Per germline, CDR1 SGHVS and CDR2 FNYEAQ. With 3 bases clipped from V and 4 bases from J, the junction kept 8 bases outside the gene matches. The CDR3 loop spans 15 amino acids. Assay: immunoSEQ multiplex PCR; the TCRdb copy retains only in-frame clones and omits some. Here the sample spans 98,000 or so clones, around 90% being singletons. Sequencing input: peripheral blood. V is TRBV7-6 and J is TRBJ2-7; 8 bases are shared with TRBD1. This TCR was sampled from a human donor in a cohort sampled during active COVID-19. The CDR3, as DNA: TGTGCCAGCAGCTTCCAAGGGACAGGCGAGTACGAGCAGTACTTC. Its translation is CASSFQGTGEYEQYF.